This T cell receptor (beta chain) was sequenced for a study of CXCR3-negative and CXCR3-positive naive CD8 T cells. Overall study context: Summed over all libraries, TRB reads came to around 130 million, with about 1.5 +/- 0.3 million per library.

Germline assignment: CDR1 LNHDA and CDR2 SQIVND (reference sequence). CDR3 length: 14 amino acids. Findings of the study overall: Memory CD8+ T cell repertoires were far less diverse than both naive subsets.

Regarding this clonotype: The antigen is not known.

Each TRB cDNA library was prepared by 5' RACE (with UMI labels). One entry per CDR3 protein, without DNA, is what TCRdb gives after re-calling the 5' RACE reads. The sample features 40,000 to 45,000 distinct CDR3 sequences, with roughly 8% in its top ten. The receptor's source is a human donor in good health. Some clones in this sample may be carry-over from other donors' samples. The rearrangement links TRBV19 to TRBJ2-1; TCRdb calls TRBD2, which cannot be checked without DNA. The specimen was memory CD8+ T cells from blood. The CDR3 loop reads CASSMGLAGNEQFF.